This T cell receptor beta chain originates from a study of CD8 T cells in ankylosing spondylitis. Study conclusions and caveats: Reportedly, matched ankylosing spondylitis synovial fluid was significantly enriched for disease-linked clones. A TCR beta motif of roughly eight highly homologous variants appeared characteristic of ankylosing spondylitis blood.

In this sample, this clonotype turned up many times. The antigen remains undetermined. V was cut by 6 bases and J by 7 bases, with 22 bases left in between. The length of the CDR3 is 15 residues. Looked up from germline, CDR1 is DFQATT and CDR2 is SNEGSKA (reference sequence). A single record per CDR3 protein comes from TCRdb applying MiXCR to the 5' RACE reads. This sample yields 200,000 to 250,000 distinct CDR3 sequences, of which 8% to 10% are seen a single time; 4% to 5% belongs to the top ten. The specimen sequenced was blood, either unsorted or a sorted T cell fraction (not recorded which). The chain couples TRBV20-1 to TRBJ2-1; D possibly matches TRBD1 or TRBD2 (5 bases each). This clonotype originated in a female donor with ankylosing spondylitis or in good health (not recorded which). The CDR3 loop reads CSARGAPLLENEQFF. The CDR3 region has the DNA TGCAGTGCCCGAGGGGCGCCGCTACTCGAAAATGAGCAGTTCTTC.